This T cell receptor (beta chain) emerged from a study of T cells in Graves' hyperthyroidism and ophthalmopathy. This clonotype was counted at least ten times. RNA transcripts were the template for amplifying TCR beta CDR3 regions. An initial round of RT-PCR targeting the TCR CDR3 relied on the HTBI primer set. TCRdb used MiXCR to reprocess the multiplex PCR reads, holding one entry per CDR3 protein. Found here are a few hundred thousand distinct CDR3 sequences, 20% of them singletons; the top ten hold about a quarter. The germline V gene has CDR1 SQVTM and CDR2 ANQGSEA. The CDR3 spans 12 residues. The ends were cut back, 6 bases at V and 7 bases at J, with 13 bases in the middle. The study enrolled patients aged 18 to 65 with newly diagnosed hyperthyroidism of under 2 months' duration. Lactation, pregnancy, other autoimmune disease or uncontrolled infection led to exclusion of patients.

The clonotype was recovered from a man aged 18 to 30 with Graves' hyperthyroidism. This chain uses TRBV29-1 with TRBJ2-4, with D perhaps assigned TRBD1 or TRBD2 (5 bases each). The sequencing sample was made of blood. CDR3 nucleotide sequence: TGCAGCGTGTGGGGTGAGGGGAACATTCAGTACTTC. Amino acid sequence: CSVWGEGNIQYF.